Listed here are 27 T cell receptor beta chains from one sample, sequenced in a study of T cell responses to AZD1222 COVID-19 vaccine. The data were produced by immunoSEQ multiplex PCR, yet TCRdb's version contains in-frame clones alone and is incomplete. The repertoire holds approximately 100,000 clones, 80% to 90% seen once, with over 7.5% in the top ten. Specimen: peripheral blood, collected on day 0 of AZD1222 vaccination. Receptors were obtained from an adult in good health.

V usage is TRBV19 and J usage is TRBJ2-5; 8 bases match TRBD1. This CDR3 has 14 residues. Germline assignment: CDR1 LNHDA and CDR2 SQIVND (reference sequence). J gave up 3 bases and V 4 bases, and 4 bases lay outside the gene matches. CDR3 sequence: CASSTGGFEETQYF. CDR3 DNA: TGTGCCAGTAGTACAGGGGGCTTTGAAGAGACCCAGTACTTC. The variable domain in full, with the rest retrieved from reference TRBV19 and TRBJ2-5, is DGGITQSPKYLFRKEGQNVTLSCEQNLNHDAMYWYRQDPGQGLRLIYYSQIVNDFQKGDIAEGYSVSREKKESFPLTVTSAQKNPTAFYLCASSTGGFEETQYFGPGTRLLVL.

J is TRBJ1-2 and V is TRBV5-6; 7 nucleotides agree with TRBD1. V lost 5 bases to trimming and J lost 0 bases; unmatched junction nucleotides: 4. CDR3 length: 14 amino acids. The germline gives CDR1 SGHDT, CDR2 YYEEEE. The CDR3 spells CASRRQGANYGYTF. For the CDR3, the DNA is TGTGCCAGCAGGCGCCAGGGGGCTAACTATGGCTACACCTTC. The whole variable domain, filled in from reference TRBV5-6 and TRBJ1-2, reads DAGVTQSPTHLIKTRGQQVTLRCSPKSGHDTVSWYQQALGQGPQFIFQYYEEEERQRGNFPDRFSGHQFPNYSSELNVNALLLGDSALYLCASRRQGANYGYTFGSGTRLTVV.

J is TRBJ2-7 and V is TRBV7-8; 7 positions match TRBD1. V was clipped by 4 bases and J by 6 bases; unmatched bases: 6. The CDR3 length is 13 residues. CDR1 and CDR2 from the germline V gene are SGHVS and FQNEAQ. The DNA of the CDR3 is TGTGCCAGCAGCTCCATCGGGACAGCCGAGCAGTACTTC. Its translation: CASSSIGTAEQYF. Full variable domain (remainder filled in from reference TRBV7-8 and TRBJ2-7): GAGVSQSPRYKVAKRGQDVALRCDPISGHVSLFWYQQALGQGPEFLTYFQNEAQLDKSGLPSDRFFAERPEGSVSTLKIQRTQQEDSAVYLCASSSIGTAEQYFGPGTRLTVT.

The rearrangement joins TRBV6-5 to TRBJ2-2; the D call may be TRBD1 or TRBD2 (5 bases each). This CDR3 has 14 amino acids. Trimming took off 11 bases at V and 3 bases at J, with 16 bases between the two ends. Germline V CDR1 and CDR2: MNHEY, SVGAGI. Here the CDR3 reads CAHARDGYTGELFF. Written as DNA, the CDR3 is TGTGCCCATGCCCGGGACGGATACACCGGGGAGCTGTTTTTT.

The rearrangement links TRBV28 to TRBJ1-1, with TRBD1 matching over 9 bases. The V and J ends lost 5 bases and 1 base, in that order; junction bases with no gene match: 5. Per the germline V gene, CDR1 is MDHEN and CDR2 is SYDVKM. This CDR3 region has 15 residues. The CDR3 DNA follows: TGTGCCAGCAGTCCCGGGACAGGGCCGAACACTGAAGCTTTCTTT. Translated, it gives CASSPGTGPNTEAFF.

V and J are TRBV6-2 or TRBV6-3 and TRBJ2-7, with D possibly TRBD2 on 5 matching bases. In germline, CDR1 is MNHEY, CDR2 SVGEGT. CDR3 size: 14 residues. The ends were cut back, 2 bases at V and 3 bases at J, with 11 bases in the middle. CDR3 sequence: CASSYNVEGYEQYF. The CDR3 DNA is TGTGCCAGCAGTTACAACGTCGAGGGCTACGAGCAGTACTTC.

The rearrangement links TRBV6-2 or TRBV6-3 to TRBJ2-5, with D tentatively TRBD1 (5 bases). Trimming took 4 bases from V and 2 from J, leaving 11 bases between them. The CDR3 loop spans 14 amino acids. Germline assignment: CDR1 MNHEY and CDR2 SVGEGT. The CDR3 sequence: CASSSSGPQETQYF. In DNA, the CDR3 is TGTGCCAGCAGTTCCTCAGGGCCGCAAGAGACCCAGTACTTC.

The chain employs TRBV15 and TRBJ1-5; D is perhaps TRBD1 (5 bases). Per the germline V gene, CDR1 is LNHNV and CDR2 is YYDKDF (reference sequence). The ends were cut back, 1 base at V and 8 bases at J, with 12 bases in the middle. The CDR3 is 14 amino acids. The CDR3 here is CATSRGPGLEPQHF. The CDR3 nucleotides read TGTGCCACCAGCAGAGGGCCAGGGTTGGAGCCCCAGCATTTT. The full variable domain, rest sourced from reference TRBV15 and TRBJ1-5, is DAMVIQNPRYQVTQFGKPVTLSCSQTLNHNVMYWYQQKSSQAPKLLFHYYDKDFNNEADTPDNFQSRRPNTSFCFLDIRSPGLGDTAMYLCATSRGPGLEPQHFGDGTRLSIL.

The CDR3 sequence: CASSLIGQPQHF. DNA for the CDR3: TGTGCCAGCAGTTTAATAGGACAGCCCCAGCATTTT. The chain uses TRBV28 and TRBJ1-5; D remains ambiguous. Germline-derived CDR1 and CDR2 are MDHEN and SYDVKM. Trimming shortened V by 2 bases and J by 7 bases, and 6 bases separated the two germline ends. The CDR3 has 12 amino acids.

The chain joins TRBV24-1 to TRBJ2-7, with 7 bases fitting TRBD2. Germline V lookup: CDR1 KGHDR, CDR2 SFDVKD. Trimming removed 1 base from V and 3 bases from J; junction bases left unmatched: 5. The CDR3 runs to 15 residues. The CDR3, as DNA: TGTGCCACCAGTGATTTTGCAGCGGGAAACTACGAGCAGTACTTC. It codes for CATSDFAAGNYEQYF.

This rearrangement joins TRBV14 to TRBJ2-3; D is perhaps TRBD1 (6 bases). V gave up 4 bases and J gave up 8 bases, with 16 bases separating them. Per the germline V gene, CDR1 is SGHDN and CDR2 is FVKESK. The length of the CDR3 is 14 residues. The CDR3 bases are TGTGCCAGCAGCCGCAACGGACAGCGAGCTACGCAGTATTTT. Its protein is CASSRNGQRATQYF.

A remark on this clone: The same CDR3 also results from other DNA sequences found in this sample. The chain uses TRBV11-2 and TRBJ2-1; D is ambiguous. The V gene lost 1 base and the J gene lost 0 bases, with 7 bases spanning the gap. In germline, CDR1 is SGHAT, CDR2 FQNNGV. This CDR3 region has 15 residues. In DNA, the CDR3 is TGTGCCAGCAGCTTAGGACTCAGCTCCTACAATGAGCAGTTCTTC. It yields the protein CASSLGLSSYNEQFF.

The gene calls are TRBV6-1 and TRBJ1-1; no firm D call. The V and J ends lost 0 bases and 4 bases respectively, with 15 bases between them. CDR1 is MNHNS and CDR2 is SASEGT in the germline V gene. This CDR3 is 16 amino acids long. The CDR3 here is CASSEALGKRSTEAFF. The CDR3 DNA is TGTGCCAGCAGTGAAGCGCTCGGAAAACGAAGCACTGAAGCTTTCTTT.

The chain has TRBV28 and TRBJ2-7; D is ambiguous. CDR1 and CDR2 (germline): MDHEN, SYDVKM. Deletions cut 8 bases from V and 0 bases from J, with 17 bases between. CDR3 length: 15 amino acids. The CDR3 region is CASHSGRVLSYEQYF. The CDR3 bases are TGTGCCAGCCACTCGGGCCGAGTTCTCTCCTACGAGCAGTACTTC.

The V call is TRBV18, the J call TRBJ2-5; no reliable D call. V lost 6 bases to trimming and J lost 4 bases, with 15 bases between them. The CDR3 spans 14 residues. Germline V gene data show CDR1 as KGHSH and CDR2 as LQKENI. The CDR3 region has the DNA TGTGCCAGCTCGCCCCCCGGACGGAGAGAGACCCAGTACTTC. It yields the protein CASSPPGRRETQYF.

This clone was detected only once. One end of the junction is discordant with germline, which a read error may explain. The chain carries TRBV20-1 and TRBJ2-7; tentative D call: TRBD2 (6 bases). Looked up from germline, CDR1 is DFQATT and CDR2 is SNEGSKA (reference sequence). This CDR3 comprises 11 residues. CDR3 DNA: TGCAGTGCTATCCGGGAGCCGAATATCCTCTTC. It translates to CSAIREPNILF.

The chain links TRBV28 to TRBJ2-4; D call uncertain. CDR3 length: 16 amino acids. Germline CDR1 MDHEN, CDR2 SYDVKM. V was pared by 5 bases and J by 1 base, with 15 bases between. The CDR3 coding sequence is TGTGCCAGCAGTCCGATCCTCGTGAGGGCCAAAAACATTCAGTACTTC. Translation: CASSPILVRAKNIQYF.

The CDR3 reads CASSSHRERPDTQYF. The CDR3 nucleotides read TGTGCCAGCAGCTCTCACAGGGAGCGCCCAGATACGCAGTATTTT. The rearrangement links TRBV5-4 to TRBJ2-3; D possibly corresponds to TRBD1 (6 bases). This CDR3 comprises 15 residues. Germline CDR1 is SGHNT and CDR2 is YYREEE (reference sequence). V was cut by 3 bases and J by 4 bases, with 15 bases left in between.

The chain carries TRBV6-5 and TRBJ1-1, with 8 bases that match TRBD1. Per the germline V gene, CDR1 is MNHEY and CDR2 is SVGAGI. The CDR3 is 15 amino acids. V lost 2 bases to trimming and J lost 11 bases; unmatched junction nucleotides: 13. The CDR3 loop reads CASSYRRQGPGRAFF. As DNA, the CDR3 is TGTGCCAGCAGTTACCGCCGACAGGGGCCTGGAAGGGCTTTCTTT.

The rearrangement uses TRBV24-1 and TRBJ1-2, with 7 bases that match TRBD1. This CDR3 region has 14 residues. CDR1 is KGHDR, CDR2 SFDVKD, per germline. V lost 3 bases, J lost 4 bases, and 4 bases stayed unmatched. DNA for the CDR3: TGTGCCACCAGTGATCCCGGGACAGTCTATGGCTACACCTTC. Encoded protein: CATSDPGTVYGYTF.

This clone was detected once. This clone may be a read error of a much larger clone one base away. The V call is TRBV2, the J call TRBJ2-2; D gene unclear. Trimming shortened V by 6 bases and J by 7 bases, and 6 bases separated the two germline ends. CDR1 is SNHLY, CDR2 FYNNEI, per germline. CDR3 length: 11 amino acids. The CDR3 DNA reads TGTGCCAGCAGCCTTAGCGGGGAGCTGTTTTTT. Its translation: CASSLSGELFF.

The chain recombines TRBV7-2 with TRBJ2-7, with D possibly matching TRBD2 (7 bases). V was trimmed by 5 bases and J by 7 bases, leaving 21 bases between them. The CDR3 consists of 15 residues. From germline, CDR1 is SGHTA and CDR2 FQGNSA. CDR3 nucleotides: TGTGCCAGCAGCGAGGGCGGGAGTTGGGGGCTGGAGCAGTACTTC. This codes for CASSEGGSWGLEQYF.

This clone turned up a few times. The CDR3 does not close with the conserved phenylalanine or tryptophan, likely indicating a read error. The limits of the CDR3 on the DNA are not certain, so only TCRdb's listed CDR3 is given. The chain joins TRBV7-2 to TRBJ1-1. The CDR3 adds up to 13 amino acids, both ends counted. CDR1 SGHTA and CDR2 FQGNSA come from the germline V gene. The CDR3 sequence is CASSLYPYPPNLV.

The chain joins TRBV19 to TRBJ2-4, with a weak D call TRBD2 (7 bases). V lost 5 bases and J lost 5, with 16 bases in between. The germline V gene encodes CDR1 LNHDA and CDR2 SQIVND (reference sequence). The CDR3 spans 15 residues. The CDR3 nucleotides read TGTGCCAGTAGTGTCGTCGGGGGGCGCGAAAACATTCAGTACTTC. Amino acids: CASSVVGGRENIQYF.

This chain uses TRBV5-1 with TRBJ2-3; tentatively, D is TRBD1 (5 bases). Germline V gives CDR1 SGHRS, CDR2 YFSETQ. V lost 2 bases and J 0 bases, leaving 13 bases between the germline ends. There are 16 residues in the CDR3. The CDR3 DNA reads as TGCGCCAGCAGCTTCGCAGGGCCCCCTAGCACAGATACGCAGTATTTT. This codes for CASSFAGPPSTDTQYF.

The chain combines TRBV7-3 with TRBJ2-3, with 11 bases lining up with TRBD1. The CDR3 is 15 amino acids. The V gene's germline CDR1 is SGHTA and CDR2 FQGTGA. V was pared by 2 bases and J by 6 bases, with 4 bases of the junction left unmatched. The CDR3 spells CASSLGQGASDTQYF. In nucleotides, the CDR3 is TGTGCCAGCAGCTTAGGACAGGGGGCATCCGATACGCAGTATTTT.

The chain joins TRBV7-9 to TRBJ2-2; D is unclear. Germline values: CDR1 SEHNR, CDR2 FQNEAQ (reference sequence). Trimming removed 6 bases from V and 2 bases from J, with 7 bases in between. There are 13 residues in the CDR3. The CDR3 nucleotides read TGTGCCAGCAGTCGCGGCAACACCGGGGAGCTGTTTTTT. Translation: CASSRGNTGELFF.